The 15 T cell receptor beta chains below come from one sample, sequenced in a study of cytomegalovirus exposure and HLA in healthy donors. This table comes from immunoSEQ multiplex PCR, and its TCRdb copy is limited to in-frame clones, with some not included. The table has approximately 57,000 clones, 85% to 95% seen once. Sequencing was carried out using PBMCs. The receptors derive from a young woman in good health and CMV-seronegative.

V gene TRBV10-3 combines with J gene TRBJ2-7; D call uncertain. CDR1 is ENHRY, CDR2 SYGVKD, per germline. The CDR3 runs to 12 residues. Trimming stripped 5 bases from V and 6 bases from J, with 11 bases between. For the CDR3, the DNA is TGTGCCATCAGTCGAGATGTCCGCGAGCAGTACTTC. This encodes CAISRDVREQYF.

The gene calls are TRBV9 and TRBJ2-1; 8 nucleotides match TRBD2. The germline V gene encodes CDR1 SGDLS and CDR2 YYNGEE. The CDR3 consists of 16 residues. V was clipped by 0 bases and J by 12 bases; unmatched bases: 14. The CDR3 DNA reads as TGTGCCAGCAGCGTAGGGAACCCAGCGGGGGCGAAGGGGCAGTTCTTC. This encodes CASSVGNPAGAKGQFF.

The chain combines TRBV6-6 with TRBJ2-2; perhaps TRBD1 as D (6 bases). V lost 5 bases to trimming and J lost 4 bases, with 8 bases between them. In germline, CDR1 is MNHNY, CDR2 SVGAGI (reference sequence). The CDR3 covers 13 residues. Here the CDR3 DNA reads TGTGCCAGCAGTCAGGGGCGCACCGGGGAGCTGTTTTTT. It codes for CASSQGRTGELFF.

The chain combines TRBV5-5 with TRBJ2-2; D is possibly TRBD1 (6 bases). The CDR3 sequence is 15 residues long. The germline CDR1 and CDR2 sequences are SGHKS and YYEKEE (reference sequence). The V end was cut by 3 bases, the J end by 7 bases, with 16 bases between. The CDR3 is CASSYYQGSNGELFF. CDR3 in DNA: TGTGCCAGCAGCTACTACCAGGGGAGTAACGGGGAGCTGTTTTTT.

This rearrangement joins TRBV29-1 to TRBJ2-3, with TRBD2 identical over 11 bases. Germline assignment: CDR1 SQVTM and CDR2 ANQGSEA. The V and J ends lost 7 bases and 4 bases, in that order; junction bases with no gene match: 4. The CDR3 loop spans 13 amino acids. This CDR3 is CSGTSGGPDTQYF. The CDR3 coding sequence is TGCAGCGGCACTAGCGGGGGCCCAGATACGCAGTATTTT.

This clone was recorded only once. The V gene is TRBV29-1, the J gene TRBJ1-2, with TRBD1 matching 7 bases. Germline V gene sequence: CDR1 SQVTM, CDR2 ANQGSEA. Trimming removed 8 bases from V and 4 bases from J; junction bases left unmatched: 10. This CDR3 has 13 amino acids. The CDR3 nucleotides are TGCAGCACGGCCGACAGGGATATCTATGGCTACACCTTC. This translates into CSTADRDIYGYTF.

This chain uses TRBV18 with TRBJ1-1; perhaps TRBD1 as D (5 bases). CDR1 and CDR2 from the germline V gene are KGHSH and LQKENI. The V end lost 5 bases, the J end lost 4 bases, and 17 bases lay between the germline ends. The length of the CDR3 is 15 residues. CDR3 region: CASSVLGGTGTEAFF. CDR3 DNA sequence: TGTGCCAGCTCAGTTTTGGGGGGGACGGGCACTGAAGCTTTCTTT.

This chain connects TRBV4-3 to TRBJ2-1, with D perhaps matching TRBD1 (6 bases). The V end was cut by 6 bases, the J end by 3 bases, with 15 bases between. The germline gives CDR1 LGHNA, CDR2 YSLEER. This CDR3 is 15 amino acids long. CDR3 DNA sequence: TGCGCCAGCAGTCTAAGCAGGGGAAGCTACAATGAGCAGTTCTTC. This sequence encodes CASSLSRGSYNEQFF.

This chain joins TRBV5-4 and TRBJ2-1; 9 bases are shared with TRBD2. Germline assignment: CDR1 SGHNT and CDR2 YYREEE (reference sequence). V shed 4 bases and J 7 bases; nucleotides not matched to a gene: 12. CDR3 length: 16 residues. In DNA, the CDR3 is TGTGCCAGCAGCCCCGGGACTAGCTATCAGATTAATGAGCAGTTCTTC. Protein: CASSPGTSYQINEQFF. Complete variable domain (other parts from reference TRBV5-4 and TRBJ2-1): ETGVTQSPTHLIKTRGQQVTLRCSSQSGHNTVSWYQQALGQGPQFIFQYYREEENGRGNFPPRFSGLQFPNYSSELNVNALELDDSALYLCASSPGTSYQINEQFFGPGTRLTVL.

The chain links TRBV7-8 to TRBJ1-2; maybe TRBD1 (6 bases). V was clipped by 0 bases and J by 4 bases, with 9 bases between them. CDR3 length equals 14 residues. The germline gives CDR1 SGHVS, CDR2 FQNEAQ. The DNA of the CDR3 is TGTGCCAGCAGCTTAGCAGAGGGGGTCTATGGCTACACCTTC. Translated: CASSLAEGVYGYTF.

This clone was seen once. CDR3 sequence reads: CASSPSKGAGYGYTF. The CDR3 coding sequence is TGCGCCAGCAGCCCTAGTAAGGGGGCGGGCTATGGCTACACCTTC. The chain carries TRBV4-1 and TRBJ1-2; TRBD1 matches 7 bases. In germline, CDR1 is MGHRA, CDR2 YSYEKL. The V and J ends lost 4 bases and 4 bases, in that order; junction bases with no gene match: 9. The CDR3 extends over 15 amino acids.

This sequence joins TRBV5-6 and TRBJ2-7, with 9 bases fitting TRBD1. Germline V gene sequence: CDR1 SGHDT, CDR2 YYEEEE. The CDR3 contains 15 residues. Germline trimming cut 3 bases from V and 3 bases from J; bases unmatched to any gene: 7. In nucleotides, the CDR3 is TGTGCCAGCAGCTCACCGGGACAGGGAGTCTACGAGCAGTACTTC. Encoded protein: CASSSPGQGVYEQYF.

This chain links TRBV5-1 with TRBJ1-2; D call uncertain. Germline assignment: CDR1 SGHRS and CDR2 YFSETQ. The V gene lost 0 bases and the J gene lost 6 bases, with 18 bases spanning the gap. The CDR3 totals 16 residues. CDR3: CASSLAAGELLDGYTF. For the CDR3, the DNA is TGCGCCAGCAGCTTGGCGGCAGGCGAGCTTTTGGATGGCTACACCTTC.

The chain uses TRBV30 and TRBJ2-3; D is undetermined. Between the trimmed V and J ends, which lost 0 bases and 2 bases, there was a span of 6 bases. The CDR3 is 13 residues long. Germline values: CDR1 GTSNPN, CDR2 SVGIG (reference sequence). DNA of the CDR3: TGTGCCTGGAGTGTTGGCACCACAGATACGCAGTATTTT. Protein sequence: CAWSVGTTDTQYF.

This rearrangement joins TRBV5-1 to TRBJ2-5; 7 bases are a match to TRBD1. Germline V gene sequence: CDR1 SGHRS, CDR2 YFSETQ. The CDR3 is 13 residues long. V lost 4 bases, J lost 5 bases, and 5 bases stayed unmatched. The DNA for the CDR3 is TGCGCCAGCAGCGCACAGGGGTTGGAGACCCAGTACTTC. Its protein is CASSAQGLETQYF.